Sequencing of this T cell receptor beta chain was carried out in a study of Graves' ophthalmopathy and Graves' hyperthyroidism (dated 2018 in TCRdb). Concerning the study at large: A patient counted as having stable hyperthyroidism if there was no progression to ophthalmopathy within 18 months of follow-up. The independent validation cohort included about 19 hyperthyroidism patients plus 17 patients who later progressed from hyperthyroidism to ophthalmopathy. In total, approximately 130 blood samples were TCR-sequenced: 40 to 45 ophthalmopathy, some 72 hyperthyroidism and about 17 hyperthyroidism-to-ophthalmopathy patients. Once sampling was done, hyperthyroidism patients were given methimazole at a starting dose of 30 mg daily, while ophthalmopathy patients were given high-dose intravenous methylprednisolone. The study used TCR beta repertoire signatures to distinguish Graves' ophthalmopathy from Graves' hyperthyroidism and to predict progression to ophthalmopathy. A discovery set of 95 to 100 patients (43 ophthalmopathy, just over 55 stable hyperthyroidism) was enrolled to explore V-J signatures distinguishing ophthalmopathy from hyperthyroidism. In roughly 6 hyperthyroidism patients, T-cell repertoires of thyroid tissue and blood were compared. Broader findings and caveats from the paper: Most expanded thyroid clonotypes with a frequency above 0.001 also appeared in blood, which suggests that blood repertoires may reflect the immune response in the thyroid. Ophthalmopathy was separated from stable hyperthyroidism by the 13-signature model with 85% to 90% sensitivity and 81% to 84% specificity in cross-validation and with 80%/75% in the test set. Sample size was not statistically predetermined, and group allocation was not concealed from the investigators. In validation, the model predicted ophthalmopathy progression with more than 55% sensitivity and around 72% specificity; 12 predicted patients were CT-confirmed with GO in a median of approximately 6.2 months.

This clonotype was recorded many times. Its antigen is still unknown. No much larger clone is present one base from it, and per-base qualities are unavailable. V drops 6 bases and J drops 5 bases, leaving 17 bases in between. From the cysteine up to the phenylalanine, the CDR3 has a length of 14 residues. The entry retains the CDR3 DNA only, 42 bases that are in frame from base 1. TCR beta CDR3 regions were amplified from RNA transcripts for repertoire sequencing. The first round was an RT-PCR using HTBI primers with the Qiagen OneStep RT-PCR kit, and this first round was followed by a second-round multiplex PCR, then size selection and purification. The libraries underwent paired-end sequencing with 100 bp reads on an Illumina HiSeq2000. For the original study's pipeline: SOAPnuke was used to process the reads, throwing out any read that had adapters, had uncalled bases, had a mean Phred below 15, or lacked an exact constant-primer or identifier match. COPE v1.2.5 was used to merge high-quality paired reads. Clonotypes were defined as unique nucleotide sequences and were aligned to IMGT TRB V, D and J references using MiTCR v1.1. The analysis was limited to V-J combinations with a frequency above 0.0001, which together covered over 99% of the repertoires. A TCR clonal expansion and chaos score per V-J combination was defined as the ratio of F50 clonal expansion to chaos observed in the TCRdist matrix. Welch's t-statistics and random forest were used to reduce features to 13 V-J combinations, which were fed into a naive Bayes classifier. The similarity between thyroid and blood repertoires was quantified using the Morisita-Horn index. The public reads were run again by TCRdb, first through fastp at Q25 and then through MiXCR, and only productive beta chains were kept. Each CDR3 protein gets just one entry, which takes the most common genes and DNA from the rows behind it. It is TCRdb's table, rather than the study itself, that gives the V and J calls and clone size. The sample contains 450,000 to 600,000 distinct CDR3 sequences, roughly 39% of them found a single time. The ten largest account for about 4.6% of the sample.

Hyperthyroidism patients were newly diagnosed, with disease duration under 2 months, and aged 18 to 65 years. Patients with other autoimmune diseases, uncontrolled infections, pregnancy or lactation were excluded. Diagnosis was based on clinical symptoms, serum thyroxine, TRAb, thyroid ultrasound and orbital computed tomography. Total RNA was extracted with Trizol reagent and quality-checked on an Agilent 2100 Bioanalyzer. Sequencing used peripheral blood or thyroid tissue (not recorded which). The TCR originated in an adult man with Graves' hyperthyroidism. The chain joins TRBV12-3 or TRBV12-4 to TRBJ2-7, with the D gene not clear enough to name. The CDR3 reads CASSRAPLPHEQYF. DNA sequence: TGTGCCAGCAGCAGAGCGCCTCTTCCCCACGAGCAGTACTTC.